Below, 21 T cell receptor beta chains from the same sample are listed, as sequenced in a study of Ad26.COV2.S vaccination and SARS-CoV-2 variants. TCRdb's copy holds only in-frame clones and misses some; the assay was immunoSEQ multiplex PCR. The sample lists more than 150,000 clones; roughly 89% were seen once. The material sequenced was peripheral blood, taken after recovery from COVID-19. The receptors were sampled from a human donor who had recovered from COVID-19.

The chain has TRBV12-5 and TRBJ2-2; 7 bases agree with TRBD1. The junction had 3 bases not matched to a gene; V was cut back by 4 bases and J by 1 base. CDR1 is LGHNT, CDR2 FRNRAP, per germline. The CDR3 sequence is 15 residues long. DNA of the CDR3: TGTGCTAGTGGTTCCCACAGGGGGAACACCGGGGAGCTGTTTTTT. Translation: CASGSHRGNTGELFF.

The genes are TRBV5-5 and TRBJ1-5; 9 nucleotides agree with TRBD1. The CDR3 consists of 14 residues. After removal of 0 bases from V and 8 bases from J, the junction contained 3 bases not matched to a gene. CDR1 is SGHKS, CDR2 YYEKEE, per germline (reference sequence). CDR3 in amino acids: CASSLGRTGEPQHF. The CDR3 DNA reads as TGTGCCAGCAGCTTGGGGCGGACAGGGGAGCCCCAGCATTTT.

This clone showed up just once. V gene TRBV5-6 combines with J gene TRBJ1-1; D perhaps matches TRBD1 (5 bases). From germline, CDR1 is SGHDT and CDR2 YYEEEE. There are 14 residues in the CDR3. Trimming stripped 4 bases from V and 4 bases from J, with 14 bases between. The CDR3 reads CASSHRGLRTEAFF. CDR3 nucleotide sequence: TGTGCCAGCAGCCATAGGGGCCTTCGCACTGAAGCTTTCTTT.

The chain joins TRBV11-3 to TRBJ2-1, with TRBD2 as a possible D gene (5 bases). Germline CDR1 and CDR2: SGHNT and YENEEA. The CDR3 loop spans 12 amino acids. The V and J ends lost 5 bases and 8 bases respectively, with 10 bases between them. CDR3 region: CASSPPGDEQFF. CDR3 nucleotide sequence: TGTGCCAGCAGCCCCCCCGGGGATGAGCAGTTCTTC.

As for this clone: The conserved closing phenylalanine or tryptophan is absent in this CDR3, likely reflecting a read error. The DNA is left out, because the CDR3 cannot be placed on it with certainty; the CDR3 is given as TCRdb lists it. The CDR3: CASRSPGTSL. The J gene is TRBJ2-4, the V gene TRBV7-9; TRBD1 is taken as the D call from the table, unchecked against the DNA. CDR1 is SEHNR and CDR2 is FQNEAQ in the germline V gene (reference sequence). A total of 10 residues make up the CDR3, ends included.

The V gene is TRBV19, the J gene TRBJ2-7; 7 bases map to TRBD1. The V segment lost 5 bases and the J segment 1 base; nucleotides outside the gene matches: 2. This CDR3 is 13 amino acids long. CDR1 is LNHDA, CDR2 SQIVND, per germline (reference sequence). The DNA for the CDR3 is TGTGCCAGTAGTCCGGGACAGTCCTACGAGCAGTACTTC. It encodes CASSPGQSYEQYF.

The CDR3 sequence: CASSSRTGSTGELFF. The CDR3 DNA is TGTGCCAGCAGCTCCCGGACAGGGTCCACCGGGGAGCTGTTTTTT. The chain employs TRBV11-3 and TRBJ2-2, with 8 positions matching TRBD1. Germline V lookup: CDR1 SGHNT, CDR2 YENEEA. The V and J ends lost 4 bases and 4 bases, in that order; junction bases with no gene match: 5. The CDR3 is made up of 15 amino acids.

This chain uses TRBV10-3 with TRBJ1-3; D is undetermined. The V gene lost 8 bases and the J gene lost 0 bases, with 14 bases spanning the gap. Germline V gives CDR1 ENHRY, CDR2 SYGVKD. This CDR3 has 15 residues. The CDR3 spells CAISGHDSSGNTIYF. The CDR3 region has the DNA TGTGCCATCTCGGGCCACGATAGCTCTGGAAACACCATATATTTT.

V gene TRBV13 combines with J gene TRBJ2-2; possible D gene TRBD2, 6 bases. This CDR3 contains 16 residues. Trimming shortened V by 5 bases and J by 1 base, and 14 bases separated the two germline ends. The germline V gene has CDR1 PRHDT and CDR2 FYEKMQ (reference sequence). In DNA form, the CDR3 reads TGTGCCAGCAGCGGAGGGGCCACGTGGAACACCGGGGAGCTGTTTTTT. This translates into CASSGGATWNTGELFF.

This rearrangement joins TRBV6-1 to TRBJ2-3; 7 nucleotides match TRBD2. V gave up 1 base and J gave up 2 bases; unmatched junction bases: 0. Germline assignment: CDR1 MNHNS and CDR2 SASEGT. The length of the CDR3 is 14 residues. The CDR3 DNA follows: TGTGCCAGCAGTGAAGAGCGGGACACAGATACGCAGTATTTT. Encoded protein: CASSEERDTDTQYF.

The chain recombines TRBV6-6 with TRBJ2-3; D is unclear. Germline CDR1 is MNHNY and CDR2 is SVGAGI (reference sequence). The CDR3 totals 12 residues. V was shortened by 6 bases and J by 6 bases, with 10 bases between the two germline ends. This CDR3 reads CASSRDRDTQYF. DNA for the CDR3: TGTGCCAGCAGCCGCGATAGGGATACGCAGTATTTT.

The chain has TRBV5-1 and TRBJ1-2; 7 nucleotides match TRBD1. Losses at the gene ends were 4 bases for V and 7 bases for J; bases not matched to a gene: 13. The V gene's germline CDR1 is SGHRS and CDR2 YFSETQ. The CDR3 sequence is 15 residues long. DNA for the CDR3: TGCGCCAGCAGCCCTCCGGGGACAGCTAGCTCTGGCTACACCTTC. Translated: CASSPPGTASSGYTF.

The rearrangement joins TRBV6-1 to TRBJ2-7; no definite D call. V was cut by 2 bases and J by 7 bases, with 15 bases left in between. The CDR3 contains 14 residues. The germline gives CDR1 MNHNS, CDR2 SASEGT. The CDR3 sequence is CASSEQRASGEQYF. DNA of the CDR3: TGTGCCAGCAGTGAACAGAGAGCTTCTGGGGAGCAGTACTTC.

The gene calls are TRBV29-1 and TRBJ1-2, with D hard to call. This CDR3 has 12 amino acids. Trimming took 4 bases from V and 8 from J, leaving 14 bases between them. Germline-derived CDR1 and CDR2 are SQVTM and ANQGSEA. CDR3 region: CSVGSRSGGYTF. The CDR3 DNA reads as TGCAGCGTTGGATCTCGCTCCGGAGGCTACACCTTC.

The chain links TRBV27 to TRBJ1-5; TRBD1 matches 8 bases. The junction had 7 bases not matched to a gene; V was cut back by 6 bases and J by 6 bases. CDR1 and CDR2 from the germline V gene are MNHEY and SMNVEV (reference sequence). The CDR3 totals 14 residues. The CDR3 DNA reads as TGTGCCAGCAGCCCAACAGGGGGAACTCAGCCCCAGCATTTT. It translates to CASSPTGGTQPQHF.

This clone was seen a handful of times. The gene calls are TRBV14 and TRBJ1-6; D possibly corresponds to TRBD1 (6 bases). Germline V gene data show CDR1 as SGHDN and CDR2 as FVKESK. V lost 2 bases and J lost 6, with 14 bases in between. The CDR3 runs 16 residues. In DNA form, the CDR3 reads TGTGCCAGCAGCCAAATTCAGACAGGACCTAATTCACCCCTCCACTTT. It specifies CASSQIQTGPNSPLHF.

The chain recombines TRBV11-1 with TRBJ2-7, with D tentatively TRBD2 (6 bases). Trimming took off 6 bases at V and 1 base at J, with 16 bases between the two ends. This CDR3 contains 15 residues. CDR1 SGHAT and CDR2 FQDESV come from the germline V gene (reference sequence). As DNA, the CDR3 is TGTGCCAGCAGTTTGGAGGGGCAGGGATCCTACGAGCAGTACTTC. It translates to CASSLEGQGSYEQYF.

V and J are TRBV7-8 and TRBJ2-1; TRBD2 agrees at 9 bases. The CDR3 is 11 amino acids. The V gene end was trimmed by 6 bases and the J gene end by 10 bases; junction bases not matched to a gene: 1. In germline, CDR1 is SGHVS, CDR2 FQNEAQ. The CDR3 sequence: CASRGLAEQFF. In DNA, the CDR3 is TGTGCCAGCAGAGGACTAGCGGAGCAGTTCTTC. Using reference TRBV7-8 and TRBJ2-1 for the parts outside the CDR3, the full variable domain is GAGVSQSPRYKVAKRGQDVALRCDPISGHVSLFWYQQALGQGPEFLTYFQNEAQLDKSGLPSDRFFAERPEGSVSTLKIQRTQQEDSAVYLCASRGLAEQFFGPGTRLTVL.

The DNA for the CDR3 is TGTGCCAGCAGCTCCGGGAGGAACACTGAAGCTTTCTTT. Its protein product is CASSSGRNTEAFF. This chain connects TRBV7-3 to TRBJ1-1; no firm D call. V was trimmed by 4 bases and J by 1 base, leaving 7 bases between them. Germline CDR1 and CDR2: SGHTA and FQGTGA. The CDR3 consists of 13 residues.

Regarding this clone: This sample also contains other DNA sequences that code for the same CDR3. The chain employs TRBV6-5 and TRBJ1-2; 7 bases are a match to TRBD1. The V gene's germline CDR1 is MNHEY and CDR2 SVGAGI. The CDR3 is 13 amino acids. V was pared by 3 bases and J by 5 bases, with 3 bases of the junction left unmatched. The CDR3 protein is CASSYTGEYGYTF. CDR3 coding DNA: TGTGCCAGCAGTTATACAGGGGAGTATGGCTACACCTTC.

V gene TRBV14 combines with J gene TRBJ1-3; 7 bases fit TRBD1. Trimming removed 0 bases from V and 4 bases from J; junction bases left unmatched: 6. In germline, CDR1 is SGHDN, CDR2 FVKESK. The CDR3 spans 16 residues. The CDR3 reads CASSQDLGQPGNTIYF. The CDR3 DNA reads TGTGCCAGCAGCCAAGATCTGGGACAGCCGGGAAACACCATATATTTT.